The 25 T cell receptor beta chains given below trace back to one sample, sequenced in a study of human T cells and chemical hapten exposure. TCRdb analysed the RACE reads with MiXCR anew, one entry per CDR3 protein. This sample has about 42,000 distinct CDR3 sequences, with around 12% found just once. Indicated time point: pre-sensitization, week 0. Treatment in this sample: therapeutic diphenylcyclopropenone sensitization with weekly scalp DPC. The source was whole blood, collected in connection with sensitization to the hapten diphenylcyclopropenone (DPC). Receptors were obtained from a woman younger than 45 with alopecia areata. Some clones in this sample may be carry-over from other donors' samples.

This clonotype has a handful of counts. This chain links TRBV29-1 with TRBJ1-2; the D is unclear. The V gene's germline CDR1 is SQVTM and CDR2 ANQGSEA. The V and J ends lost 3 bases and 5 bases respectively, with 7 bases between them. The length of the CDR3 is 11 residues. In nucleotides, the CDR3 is TGCAGCGTTGATACTGAGTATGGCTACACCTTC. Protein product: CSVDTEYGYTF.

This clonotype was counted at least ten times. V gene TRBV7-2 combines with J gene TRBJ2-7; D gene uncertain. The CDR3 covers 14 residues. CDR1 SGHTA and CDR2 FQGNSA come from the germline V gene. V was cut by 1 base and J by 3 bases, with 10 bases left in between. The CDR3 nucleotides are TGTGCCAGCAGCTTAGTCCCAGGTTTCTACGAGCAGTACTTC. Translating it yields CASSLVPGFYEQYF.

The chain joins TRBV5-1 to TRBJ2-7; 8 bases are shared with TRBD2. Unmatched junction bases numbered 9, after V lost 0 bases and J lost 7 bases. Germline-derived CDR1 and CDR2 are SGHRS and YFSETQ. The CDR3 spans 15 residues. CDR3 region: CASSLGPGLEGEQYF. CDR3 coding DNA: TGCGCCAGCAGCTTGGGGCCGGGACTAGAAGGTGAGCAGTACTTC. Supplemented by reference TRBV5-1 and TRBJ2-7, the full variable domain reads KAGVTQTPRYLIKTRGQQVTLSCSPISGHRSVSWYQQTPGQGLQFLFEYFSETQRNKGNFPGRFSGRQFSNSRSEMNVSTLELGDSALYLCASSLGPGLEGEQYFGPGTRLTVT.

This clonotype was picked up many times. This rearrangement joins TRBV5-6 to TRBJ1-5; no clear D gene. V was pared by 1 base and J by 4 bases, with 15 bases between. CDR1 and CDR2 (germline): SGHDT, YYEEEE. The CDR3 totals 16 residues. For the CDR3, the DNA is TGTGCCAGCAGCTTGTCGGGGAATTTTGGGAATCAGCCCCAGCATTTT. Its translation: CASSLSGNFGNQPQHF.

This clonotype came up a few times. The J gene is TRBJ1-1, the V gene TRBV18; D may be TRBD1 (6 bases). The CDR3 loop spans 17 amino acids. Germline V gene data show CDR1 as KGHSH and CDR2 as LQKENI. V was shortened by 2 bases and J by 0 bases, with 16 bases between the two germline ends. The CDR3 is CASSPVVSGVVNTEAFF. CDR3 nucleotide sequence: TGTGCCAGCTCACCAGTCGTGTCAGGGGTCGTGAACACTGAAGCTTTCTTT. Using reference TRBV18 and TRBJ1-1 for the parts outside the CDR3, the full variable domain is NAGVMQNPRHLVRRRGQEARLRCSPMKGHSHVYWYRQLPEEGLKFMVYLQKENIIDESGMPKERFSAEFPKEGPSILRIQQVVRGDSAAYFCASSPVVSGVVNTEAFFGQGTRLTVV.

This clonotype was counted at least ten times. V and J are TRBV28 and TRBJ2-7; no reliable D call. CDR1 and CDR2 (germline): MDHEN, SYDVKM. This CDR3 contains 14 residues. Trimming shortened V by 6 bases and J by 6 bases, and 18 bases separated the two germline ends. The CDR3 bases are TGTGCCAGCAGCACCGATCCGGCCGAACTCGAGCAGTACTTC. This translates into CASSTDPAELEQYF.

The chain recombines TRBV20-1 with TRBJ2-1, with unresolved D. This CDR3 is 16 amino acids long. Germline loops: CDR1 DFQATT, CDR2 SNEGSKA (reference sequence). Trimming left V 2 bases short and J 0 bases short, with 14 bases between. CDR3 protein: CSARKGLSSSYNEQFF. The CDR3 DNA reads as TGCAGTGCTAGAAAGGGCCTGTCGAGCTCCTACAATGAGCAGTTCTTC.

This clonotype was found many times. The genes are TRBV4-3 and TRBJ2-1; no firm D call. In germline, CDR1 is LGHNA, CDR2 YSLEER. V was trimmed by 1 base and J by 3 bases, leaving 7 bases between them. The CDR3 runs 14 residues. The CDR3 DNA follows: TGCGCCAGCAGCCAAGGAGAGGACTACAATGAGCAGTTCTTC. The encoded protein is CASSQGEDYNEQFF.

The chain carries TRBV28 and TRBJ2-7; 10 bases are a match to TRBD1. The CDR3 is 15 amino acids. The germline gives CDR1 MDHEN, CDR2 SYDVKM. The V segment lost 5 bases and the J segment 2 bases; nucleotides outside the gene matches: 6. The CDR3 region is CASSPPGTGAYEQYF. As DNA, the CDR3 is TGTGCCAGCAGTCCGCCAGGGACAGGGGCCTACGAGCAGTACTTC.

This clonotype was detected many times. The rearrangement uses TRBV7-6 and TRBJ1-4; D remains ambiguous. V was cut by 2 bases and J by 7 bases, with 5 bases left in between. This CDR3 region has 12 residues. CDR1 is SGHVS and CDR2 is FNYEAQ in the germline V gene. The CDR3 nucleotides are TGTGCCAGCAGCTTATGGGGTGAAAAACTGTTTTTT. The encoded protein is CASSLWGEKLFF.

The sample holds a few counts of this clonotype. The V and J genes are TRBV4-3 and TRBJ2-5; D is unclear. CDR1 is LGHNA, CDR2 YSLEER, per germline. V was clipped by 0 bases and J by 0 bases, with 11 bases between them. This CDR3 has 16 amino acids. In nucleotides, the CDR3 is TGCGCCAGCAGCCAAGATTGGAATACGTACCAAGAGACCCAGTACTTC. It specifies CASSQDWNTYQETQYF.

This clonotype was recorded a few times. The chain employs TRBV30 and TRBJ1-2; no clear D. The CDR3 length is 12 residues. The V end lost 2 bases, the J end lost 4 bases, and 8 bases lay between the germline ends. In germline, CDR1 is GTSNPN, CDR2 SVGIG (reference sequence). DNA for the CDR3: TGTGCCTGGAGTCCGGACGGCTATGGCTACACCTTC. This translates into CAWSPDGYGYTF.

J is TRBJ1-5 and V is TRBV30; a possible D gene is TRBD1 (6 bases). Trimming removed 0 bases from V and 4 bases from J, with 13 bases in between. Germline V lookup: CDR1 GTSNPN, CDR2 SVGIG (reference sequence). The CDR3 covers 15 residues. CDR3 bases: TGTGCCTGGAGTGTACGAGGGGGGTGGAATCAGCCCCAGCATTTT. Amino acids: CAWSVRGGWNQPQHF.

The CDR3 spells CASSPNQAGGQETQYF. The CDR3, as DNA: TGCGCCAGCAGCCCCAACCAAGCGGGAGGCCAGGAGACCCAGTACTTC. V usage is TRBV5-1 and J usage is TRBJ2-5, with TRBD2 matching 9 bases. This CDR3 has 16 residues. Trimming took 4 bases from V and 5 from J; bases not matched to a gene: 12. Per germline, CDR1 SGHRS and CDR2 YFSETQ. The whole variable domain, filled in from reference TRBV5-1 and TRBJ2-5, reads KAGVTQTPRYLIKTRGQQVTLSCSPISGHRSVSWYQQTPGQGLQFLFEYFSETQRNKGNFPGRFSGRQFSNSRSEMNVSTLELGDSALYLCASSPNQAGGQETQYFGPGTRLLVL.

At least ten counts were recorded for this clonotype. The genes are TRBV24-1 and TRBJ2-1; no definite D call. Germline V gene data show CDR1 as KGHDR and CDR2 as SFDVKD. V was trimmed by 3 bases and J by 6 bases, leaving 8 bases between them. This CDR3 is built from 13 residues. CDR3 amino acids: CATSDGEINEQFF. Here the CDR3 DNA reads TGTGCCACCAGTGATGGGGAAATCAATGAGCAGTTCTTC.

This clonotype was observed a few times. The rearrangement links TRBV6-2 or TRBV6-3 to TRBJ1-5; a possible D gene is TRBD1 (6 bases). Germline V gene sequence: CDR1 MNHEY, CDR2 SVGEGT. V lost 4 bases, J lost 11 bases, and 18 bases lay in between. The CDR3 consists of 14 residues. The CDR3 coding sequence is TGTGCCAGCAGTTCGCGGGACACCGATCCCGCCCAGCATTTT. Translating it yields CASSSRDTDPAQHF.

V usage is TRBV10-3 and J usage is TRBJ2-3; D unclear. CDR1 is ENHRY, CDR2 SYGVKD, per germline. CDR3 size: 12 residues. Trimming left V 1 base short and J 6 bases short, with 5 bases between. Written as DNA, the CDR3 is TGTGCCATCAGTGAGTTACAGGATACGCAGTATTTT. Its protein is CAISELQDTQYF.

This clonotype appeared many times. V gene TRBV27 combines with J gene TRBJ1-1, with D possibly matching TRBD1 (6 bases). Trimming shortened V by 7 bases and J by 5 bases, and 17 bases separated the two germline ends. Germline CDR1 reads MNHEY; CDR2 reads SMNVEV (reference sequence). This CDR3 has 14 amino acids. The CDR3, as DNA: TGTGCCAGCATTACGAACAGGGAGGGGACTGAAGCTTTCTTT. Encoded protein: CASITNREGTEAFF.

This clonotype has ten or more counts. V gene TRBV12-3 or TRBV12-4 combines with J gene TRBJ2-7; 9 nucleotides align to TRBD2. This CDR3 contains 15 residues. Unmatched junction bases numbered 3, after V lost 1 base and J lost 2 bases. CDR3 sequence (DNA): TGTGCCAGCAGTTTAGTAGCGGGAGCGACCTACGAGCAGTACTTC. This translates into CASSLVAGATYEQYF.

The chain recombines TRBV5-6 with TRBJ2-3; D is ambiguous. Per germline, CDR1 SGHDT and CDR2 YYEEEE. V gave up 6 bases and J gave up 2 bases, with 19 bases separating them. The CDR3 runs 16 residues. CDR3 region: CASIDGSHPDTDTQYF. The CDR3 region has the DNA TGTGCCAGCATCGACGGATCACACCCCGACACAGATACGCAGTATTTT.

The rearrangement uses TRBV7-8 and TRBJ1-4; 7 bases agree with TRBD1. The V gene end was trimmed by 0 bases and the J gene end by 7 bases; junction bases not matched to a gene: 11. Germline-derived CDR1 and CDR2 are SGHVS and FQNEAQ. This CDR3 is built from 17 residues. This CDR3 reads CASSLAFDLGGSEKLFF. DNA for the CDR3: TGTGCCAGCAGCTTAGCGTTCGATCTAGGGGGCAGTGAAAAACTGTTTTTT.

This clonotype was seen a handful of times. The chain uses TRBV28 and TRBJ2-3; perhaps D is TRBD1 or TRBD2 (6 bases each). Germline V CDR1 and CDR2: MDHEN, SYDVKM. Trimming took off 5 bases at V and 5 bases at J, with 14 bases between the two ends. The CDR3 sequence is 14 residues long. The CDR3 DNA reads as TGTGCCAGCAGTAGGCAGGGGAGGAGAGATACGCAGTATTTT. Its protein is CASSRQGRRDTQYF.

This clonotype was counted between two and nine times. V is TRBV7-2 and J is TRBJ1-5; D uncertain. The CDR3 consists of 12 residues. CDR1 is SGHTA, CDR2 FQGNSA, per germline. V dropped 0 bases and J dropped 11 bases, with 8 bases sitting between them. CDR3 loop: CASSLARTSQHF. For the CDR3, the DNA is TGTGCCAGCAGCTTAGCTCGGACGTCCCAGCATTTT.

This clonotype was picked up a small number of times. The CDR3 nucleotides read TGTGCCAGCAGCCTCAGACTAGCCGGACCCCAAGAGACCCAGTACTTC. This codes for CASSLRLAGPQETQYF. The rearrangement joins TRBV3-1 to TRBJ2-5; 7 bases match TRBD2. Trimming removed 4 bases from V and 1 base from J; junction bases left unmatched: 9. The V gene's germline CDR1 is LGHDT and CDR2 YNNKEL (reference sequence). The CDR3 is made up of 16 amino acids.

The V and J genes are TRBV12-3 or TRBV12-4 and TRBJ2-3, with 7 bases identical to TRBD2. The V gene end was trimmed by 5 bases and the J gene end by 5 bases; junction bases not matched to a gene: 13. The CDR3 extends over 16 amino acids. In DNA form, the CDR3 reads TGTGCCAGCAGTGGCCTTTCGGGAGGTGCAAGAGATACGCAGTATTTT. It encodes CASSGLSGGARDTQYF.